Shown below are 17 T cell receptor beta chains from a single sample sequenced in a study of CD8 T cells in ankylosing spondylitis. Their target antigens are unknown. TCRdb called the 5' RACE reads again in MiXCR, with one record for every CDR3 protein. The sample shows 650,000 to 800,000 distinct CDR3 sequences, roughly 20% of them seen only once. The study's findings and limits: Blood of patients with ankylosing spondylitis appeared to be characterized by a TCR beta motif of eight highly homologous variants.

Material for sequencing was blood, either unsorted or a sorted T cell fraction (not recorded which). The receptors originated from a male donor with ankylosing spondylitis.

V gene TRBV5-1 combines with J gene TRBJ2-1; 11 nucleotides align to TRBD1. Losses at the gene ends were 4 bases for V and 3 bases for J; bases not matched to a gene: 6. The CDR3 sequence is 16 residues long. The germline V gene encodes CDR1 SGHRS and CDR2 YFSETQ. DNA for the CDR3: TGCGCCAGCAGCCGATGGACAGGGGGCATCTACAATGAGCAGTTCTTC. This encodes CASSRWTGGIYNEQFF.

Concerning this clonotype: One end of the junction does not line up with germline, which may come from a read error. As DNA, the CDR3 is TGCAGTGCTAGAGGGACAGGTGGCGACTTC. Its protein product is CSARGTGGDF. The genes are TRBV20-1 and TRBJ2-7; 7 bases align to TRBD1. Germline loops: CDR1 DFQATT, CDR2 SNEGSKA (reference sequence). The CDR3 covers 10 residues.

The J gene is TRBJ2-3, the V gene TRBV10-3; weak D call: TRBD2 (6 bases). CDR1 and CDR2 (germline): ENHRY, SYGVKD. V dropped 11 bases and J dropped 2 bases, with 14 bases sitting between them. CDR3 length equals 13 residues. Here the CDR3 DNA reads TGTGCCGTTAAGGACTATACCACAGATACGCAGTATTTT. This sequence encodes CAVKDYTTDTQYF.

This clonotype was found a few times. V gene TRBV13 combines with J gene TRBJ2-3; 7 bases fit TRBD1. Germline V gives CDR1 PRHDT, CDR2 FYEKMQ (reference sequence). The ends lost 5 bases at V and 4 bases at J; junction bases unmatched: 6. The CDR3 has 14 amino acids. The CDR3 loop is CASSQRQGSDTQYF. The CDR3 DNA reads TGTGCCAGCAGCCAAAGACAGGGTTCAGATACGCAGTATTTT.

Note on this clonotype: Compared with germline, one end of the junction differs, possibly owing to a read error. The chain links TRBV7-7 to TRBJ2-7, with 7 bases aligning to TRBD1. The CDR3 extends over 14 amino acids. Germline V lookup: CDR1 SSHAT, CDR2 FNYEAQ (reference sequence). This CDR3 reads CASSRDSSSYEQYF. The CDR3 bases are TGTGCTAGCAGCCGGGACAGTAGCTCCTACGAGCAGTACTTC.

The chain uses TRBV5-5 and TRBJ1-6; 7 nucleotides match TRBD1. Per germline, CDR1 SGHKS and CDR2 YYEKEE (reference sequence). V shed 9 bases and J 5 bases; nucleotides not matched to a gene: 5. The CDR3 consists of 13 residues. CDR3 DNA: TGTGCCACCCAACAGGGGAATAATTCACCCCTCCACTTT. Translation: CATQQGNNSPLHF.

The CDR3 DNA reads TGCAGTGCTAGTCTAGCGGGTGAGCAGTACTTC. It specifies CSASLAGEQYF. The chain uses TRBV20-1 and TRBJ2-7; TRBD2 agrees at 8 bases. The CDR3 consists of 11 residues. The junction had 2 bases not matched to a gene; V was cut back by 3 bases and J by 7 bases. The germline V gene encodes CDR1 DFQATT and CDR2 SNEGSKA (reference sequence).

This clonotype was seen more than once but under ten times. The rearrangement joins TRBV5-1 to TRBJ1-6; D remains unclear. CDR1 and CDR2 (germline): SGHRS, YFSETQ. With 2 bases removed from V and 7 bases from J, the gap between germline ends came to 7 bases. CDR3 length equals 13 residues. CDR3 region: CASSLTGNSPLHF. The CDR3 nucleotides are TGCGCCAGCAGCTTAACCGGGAATTCACCCCTCCACTTT. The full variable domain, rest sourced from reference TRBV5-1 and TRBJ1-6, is KAGVTQTPRYLIKTRGQQVTLSCSPISGHRSVSWYQQTPGQGLQFLFEYFSETQRNKGNFPGRFSGRQFSNSRSEMNVSTLELGDSALYLCASSLTGNSPLHFGNGTRLTVT.

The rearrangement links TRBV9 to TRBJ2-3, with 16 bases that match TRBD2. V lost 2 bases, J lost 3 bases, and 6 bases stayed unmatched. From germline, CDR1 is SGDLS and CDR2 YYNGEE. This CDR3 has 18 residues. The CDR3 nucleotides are TGTGCCAGCAGCGTCGGGACTAGCGGGAGGGCCGGTACAGATACGCAGTATTTT. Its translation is CASSVGTSGRAGTDTQYF. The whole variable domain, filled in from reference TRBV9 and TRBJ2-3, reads DSGVTQTPKHLITATGQRVTLRCSPRSGDLSVYWYQQSLDQGLQFLIQYYNGEERAKGNILERFSAQQFPDLHSELNLSSLELGDSALYFCASSVGTSGRAGTDTQYFGPGTRLTVL.

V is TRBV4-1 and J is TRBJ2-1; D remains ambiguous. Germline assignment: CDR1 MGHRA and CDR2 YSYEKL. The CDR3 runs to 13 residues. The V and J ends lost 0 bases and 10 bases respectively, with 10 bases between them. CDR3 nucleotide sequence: TGCGCCAGCAGCCAAGACGGCATGAGAGAGCAGTTCTTC. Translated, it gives CASSQDGMREQFF.

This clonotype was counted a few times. The CDR3 spells CASSLAPGRRGYTF. The CDR3 coding sequence is TGTGCCAGCAGTTTAGCGCCTGGGCGCAGGGGCTACACCTTC. J is TRBJ1-2 and V is TRBV12-3 or TRBV12-4; D is uncertain. The CDR3 runs to 14 residues. Trimming cost V 0 bases and J 8 bases, with 13 bases left between them.

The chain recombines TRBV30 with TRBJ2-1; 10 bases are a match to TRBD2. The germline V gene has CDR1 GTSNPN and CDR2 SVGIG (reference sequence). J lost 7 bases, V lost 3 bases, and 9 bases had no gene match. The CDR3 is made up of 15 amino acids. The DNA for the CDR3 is TGTGCCTGGAGGCCCGGGCTAGCGGGAGTGAATGAGCAGTTCTTC. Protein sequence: CAWRPGLAGVNEQFF.

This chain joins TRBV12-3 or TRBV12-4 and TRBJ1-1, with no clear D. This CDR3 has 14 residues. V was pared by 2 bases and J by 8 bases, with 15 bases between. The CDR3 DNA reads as TGTGCCAGCAGTTTACGGGCCTCCCGGCCCGAAGCTTTCTTT. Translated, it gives CASSLRASRPEAFF.

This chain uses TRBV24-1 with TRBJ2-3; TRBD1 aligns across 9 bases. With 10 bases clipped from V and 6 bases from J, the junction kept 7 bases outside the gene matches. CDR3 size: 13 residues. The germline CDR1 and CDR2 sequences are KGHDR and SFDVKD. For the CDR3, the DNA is TGTGCCACAGGGACAGGGAAGGGGGATACGCAGTATTTT. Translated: CATGTGKGDTQYF.

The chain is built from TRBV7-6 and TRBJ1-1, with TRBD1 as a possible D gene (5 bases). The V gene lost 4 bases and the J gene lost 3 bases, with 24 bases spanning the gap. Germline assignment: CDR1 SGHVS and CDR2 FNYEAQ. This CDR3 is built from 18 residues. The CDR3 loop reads CASSSLPGTQLGDTEAFF. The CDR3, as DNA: TGTGCCAGCAGCTCCTTACCCGGGACTCAATTAGGTGACACTGAAGCTTTCTTT.

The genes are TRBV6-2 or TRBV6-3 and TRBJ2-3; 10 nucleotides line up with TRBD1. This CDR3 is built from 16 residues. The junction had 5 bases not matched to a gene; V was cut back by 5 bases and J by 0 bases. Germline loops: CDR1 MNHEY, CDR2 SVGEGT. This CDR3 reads CASSLPGQGSTDTQYF. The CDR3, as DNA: TGTGCCAGCAGTCTACCGGGACAGGGGAGCACAGATACGCAGTATTTT.

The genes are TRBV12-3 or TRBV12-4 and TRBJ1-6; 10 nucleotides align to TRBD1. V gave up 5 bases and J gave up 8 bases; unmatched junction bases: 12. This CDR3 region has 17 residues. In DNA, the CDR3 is TGTGCCAGCAGTCCTAGCCCGGGACAGGGGATGGATTCACCCCTCCACTTT. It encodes CASSPSPGQGMDSPLHF.